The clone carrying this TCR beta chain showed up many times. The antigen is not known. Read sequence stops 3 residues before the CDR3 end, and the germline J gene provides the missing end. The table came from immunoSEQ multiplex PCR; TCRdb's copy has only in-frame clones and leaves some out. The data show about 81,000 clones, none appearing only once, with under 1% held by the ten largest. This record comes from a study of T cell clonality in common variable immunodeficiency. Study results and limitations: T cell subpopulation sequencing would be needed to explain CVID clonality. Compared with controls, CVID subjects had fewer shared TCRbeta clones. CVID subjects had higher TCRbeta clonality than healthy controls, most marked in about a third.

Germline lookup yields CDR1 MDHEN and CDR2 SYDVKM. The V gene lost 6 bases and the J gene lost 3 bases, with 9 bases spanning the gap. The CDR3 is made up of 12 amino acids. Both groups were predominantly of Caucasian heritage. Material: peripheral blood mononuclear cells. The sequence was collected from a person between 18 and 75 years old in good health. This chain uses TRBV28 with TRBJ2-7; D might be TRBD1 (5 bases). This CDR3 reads CASSWGYYEQYF. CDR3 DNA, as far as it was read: TGTGCCAGCAGCTGGGGCTACTACGAG.